This TCR beta chain was captured in a study of tumor and adjacent non-tumor tissue in lung cancer. Across the study: There were approximately twelve adenocarcinoma, 2 squamous cell carcinoma and 1 small cell lung cancer cases.

Notes on the study in general: In normal lung, the top 100 clones were significantly more dominant than in tumor.

No cell sorting was done before RNA was extracted from the tissue. Chemotherapy-naive patients with new lung cancer underwent thoracic surgery in China, August–late 2014. V gave up 3 bases and J gave up 2 bases; unmatched junction bases: 14. The CDR3 is 17 residues long. Germline V gives CDR1 GTSNPN, CDR2 SVGIG (reference sequence). Points on this clonotype: Its antigen is unknown.

Three rounds of nested PCR, following a modified ARM-PCR protocol, produced the TCRbeta library. TCRdb recomputed calls from the multiplex PCR reads with MiXCR, one row per CDR3 protein. Of roughly 120,000 distinct CDR3 sequences listed, roughly 75% are singletons. The specimen was lung tumor tissue. This rearrangement joins TRBV30 to TRBJ2-7, with TRBD2 matching 9 bases. This TCR was sampled from a woman aged 60-70 years with non-small cell lung cancer. CDR3 sequence (DNA): TGTGCCTGGAGCAACCCCCCCCGACTAGCGGCTACCTACGAGCAGTACTTC. Amino acid sequence: CAWSNPPRLAATYEQYF.